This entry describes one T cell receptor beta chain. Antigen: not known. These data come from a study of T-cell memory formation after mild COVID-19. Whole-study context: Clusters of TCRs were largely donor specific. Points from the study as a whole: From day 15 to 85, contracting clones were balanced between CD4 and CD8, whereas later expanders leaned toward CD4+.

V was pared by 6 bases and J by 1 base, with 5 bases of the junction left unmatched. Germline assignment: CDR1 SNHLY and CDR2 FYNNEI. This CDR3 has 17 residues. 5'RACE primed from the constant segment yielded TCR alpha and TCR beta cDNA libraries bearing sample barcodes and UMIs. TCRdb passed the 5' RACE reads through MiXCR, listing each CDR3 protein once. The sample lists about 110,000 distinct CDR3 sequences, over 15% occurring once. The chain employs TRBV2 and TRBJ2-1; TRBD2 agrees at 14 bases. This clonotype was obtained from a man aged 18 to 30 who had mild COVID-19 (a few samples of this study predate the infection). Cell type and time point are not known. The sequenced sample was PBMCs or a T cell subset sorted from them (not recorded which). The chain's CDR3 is CASRGGTSGGSYNEQFF. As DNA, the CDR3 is TGTGCCAGCAGGGGTGGGACTAGCGGGGGTTCCTACAATGAGCAGTTCTTC.